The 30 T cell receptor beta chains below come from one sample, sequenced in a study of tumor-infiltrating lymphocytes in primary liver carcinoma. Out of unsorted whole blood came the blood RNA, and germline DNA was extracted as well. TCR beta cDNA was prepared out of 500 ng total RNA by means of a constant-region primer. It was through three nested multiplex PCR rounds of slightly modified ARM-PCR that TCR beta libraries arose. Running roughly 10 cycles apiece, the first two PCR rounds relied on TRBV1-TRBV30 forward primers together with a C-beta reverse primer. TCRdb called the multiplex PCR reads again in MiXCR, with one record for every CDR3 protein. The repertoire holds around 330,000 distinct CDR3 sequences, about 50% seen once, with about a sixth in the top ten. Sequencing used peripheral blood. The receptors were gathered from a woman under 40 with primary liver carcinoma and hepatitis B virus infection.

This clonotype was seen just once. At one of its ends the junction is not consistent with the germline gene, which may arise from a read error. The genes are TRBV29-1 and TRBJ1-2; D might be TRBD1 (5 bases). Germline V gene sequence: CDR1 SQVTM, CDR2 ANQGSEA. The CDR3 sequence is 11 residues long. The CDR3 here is CSERQTYGYTF. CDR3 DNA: TGTAGCGAGAGACAGACCTATGGCTACACCTTC.

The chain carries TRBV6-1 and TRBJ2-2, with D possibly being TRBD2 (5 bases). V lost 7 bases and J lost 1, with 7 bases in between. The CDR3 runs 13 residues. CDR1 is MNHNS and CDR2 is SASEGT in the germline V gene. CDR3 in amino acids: CASKRENTGELFF. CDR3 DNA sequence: TGTGCCAGCAAGAGGGAGAACACCGGGGAGCTGTTTTTT.

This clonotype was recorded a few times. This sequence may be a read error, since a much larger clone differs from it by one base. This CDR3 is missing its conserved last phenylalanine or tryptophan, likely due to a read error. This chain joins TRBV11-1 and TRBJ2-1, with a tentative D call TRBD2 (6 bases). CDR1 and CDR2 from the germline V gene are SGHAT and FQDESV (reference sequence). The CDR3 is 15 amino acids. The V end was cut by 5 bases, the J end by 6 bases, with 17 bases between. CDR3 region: CASSGAGSLVNEQFS. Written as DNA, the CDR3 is TGTGCCAGCAGCGGAGCGGGTAGTTTAGTCAATGAGCAGTTCTCC.

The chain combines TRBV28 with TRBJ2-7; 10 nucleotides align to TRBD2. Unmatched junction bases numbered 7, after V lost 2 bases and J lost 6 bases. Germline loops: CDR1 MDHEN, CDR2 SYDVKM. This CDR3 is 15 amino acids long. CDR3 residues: CASSLKVAGGVEQYF. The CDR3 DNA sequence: TGTGCCAGCAGTTTAAAGGTAGCGGGAGGCGTCGAGCAGTACTTC.

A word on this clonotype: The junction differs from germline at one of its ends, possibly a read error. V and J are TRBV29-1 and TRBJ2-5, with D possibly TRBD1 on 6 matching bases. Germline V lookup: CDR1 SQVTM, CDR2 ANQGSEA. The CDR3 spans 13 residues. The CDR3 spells CSIEIRRGETQYF. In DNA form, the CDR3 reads TGCAGCATTGAAATCCGCAGGGGTGAGACTCAGTACTTC.

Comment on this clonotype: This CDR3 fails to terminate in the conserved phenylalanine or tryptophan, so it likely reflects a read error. This CDR3 is CASSVPLHEQFL. The DNA of the CDR3 is TGTGCCAGCAGCGTCCCTCTGCATGAGCAGTTCCTC. V usage is TRBV11-2 and J usage is TRBJ2-1; D remains unclear. The V gene lost 5 bases and the J gene lost 8 bases, with 10 bases spanning the gap. CDR1 and CDR2 from the germline V gene are SGHAT and FQNNGV. This CDR3 spans 12 amino acids.

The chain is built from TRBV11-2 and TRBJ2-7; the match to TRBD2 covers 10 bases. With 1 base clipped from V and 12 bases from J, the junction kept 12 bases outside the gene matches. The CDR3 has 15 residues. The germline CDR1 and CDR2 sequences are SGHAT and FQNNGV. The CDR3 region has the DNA TGTGCCAGCAGCTTAGCAAGGACTAGCGGCCTCTTGGCGTACTTC. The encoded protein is CASSLARTSGLLAYF.

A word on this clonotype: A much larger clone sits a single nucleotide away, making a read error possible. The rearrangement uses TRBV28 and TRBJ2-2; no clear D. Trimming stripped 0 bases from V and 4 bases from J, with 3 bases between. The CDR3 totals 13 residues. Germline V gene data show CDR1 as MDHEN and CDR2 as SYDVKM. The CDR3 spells CASSLCGTGELFF. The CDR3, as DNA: TGTGCCAGCAGTTTATGCGGCACCGGGGAGCTGTTTTTT.

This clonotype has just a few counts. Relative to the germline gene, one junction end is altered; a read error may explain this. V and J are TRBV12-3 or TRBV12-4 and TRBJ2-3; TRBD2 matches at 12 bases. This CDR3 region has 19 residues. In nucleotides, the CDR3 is TGTACCAGCAGAATTAGGTGGCTAGCGGGAGGGCCGTGGACAGATACGCAGTATTTT. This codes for CTSRIRWLAGGPWTDTQYF.

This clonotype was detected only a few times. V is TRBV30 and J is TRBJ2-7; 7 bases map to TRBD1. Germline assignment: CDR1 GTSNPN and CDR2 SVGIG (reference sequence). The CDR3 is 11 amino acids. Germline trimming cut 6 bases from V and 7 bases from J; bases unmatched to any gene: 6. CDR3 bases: TGTGCCTGTCCTAGGGGGCAGGAGCAGTACTTC. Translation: CACPRGQEQYF.

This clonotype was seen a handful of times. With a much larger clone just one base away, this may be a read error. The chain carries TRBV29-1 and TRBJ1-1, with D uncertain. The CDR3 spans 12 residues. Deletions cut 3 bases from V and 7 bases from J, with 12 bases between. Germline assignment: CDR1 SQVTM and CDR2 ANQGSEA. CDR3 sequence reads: CSVESGSIEAFF. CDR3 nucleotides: TGCAGCGTTGAGAGCGGGTCGATTGAAGCTTTCTTT.

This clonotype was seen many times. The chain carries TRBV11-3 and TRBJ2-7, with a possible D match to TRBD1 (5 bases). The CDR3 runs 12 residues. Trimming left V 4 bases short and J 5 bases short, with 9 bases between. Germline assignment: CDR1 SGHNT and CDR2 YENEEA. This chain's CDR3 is CASSWRTNEQYF. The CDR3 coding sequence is TGTGCCAGCAGCTGGCGGACAAACGAGCAGTACTTC.

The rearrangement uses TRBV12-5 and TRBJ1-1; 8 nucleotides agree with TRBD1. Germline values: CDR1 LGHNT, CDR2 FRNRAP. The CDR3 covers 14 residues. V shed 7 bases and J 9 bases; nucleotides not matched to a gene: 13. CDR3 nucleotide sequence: TGTGCTAGTGCCGAACCCCCTCGACAGGGGAAAGCTTTCTTT. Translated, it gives CASAEPPRQGKAFF.

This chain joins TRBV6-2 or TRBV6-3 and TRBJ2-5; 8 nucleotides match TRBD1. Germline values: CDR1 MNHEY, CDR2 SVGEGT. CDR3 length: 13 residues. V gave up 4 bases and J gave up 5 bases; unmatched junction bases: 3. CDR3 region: CASSWRQGETQYF. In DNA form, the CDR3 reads TGTGCCAGCAGTTGGCGACAGGGGGAGACCCAGTACTTC.

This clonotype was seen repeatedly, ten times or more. CDR3 sequence: CASSLGSGPYEQYF. For the CDR3, the DNA is TGTGCCAGCAGCTTAGGGTCGGGACCCTACGAGCAGTACTTC. The chain joins TRBV11-2 to TRBJ2-7; possibly TRBD1 or TRBD2 for D (5 bases each). Germline CDR1 reads SGHAT; CDR2 reads FQNNGV. V lost 1 base and J lost 2, with 9 bases in between. CDR3 length: 14 amino acids.

CDR3: CASSQRQGADTGELFF. In nucleotides, the CDR3 is TGTGCCAGCAGTCAAAGGCAGGGAGCGGACACCGGGGAGCTGTTTTTT. The chain uses TRBV11-2 and TRBJ2-2; D tentatively fits TRBD1 or TRBD2 (5 bases each). The CDR3 contains 16 residues. Between the trimmed V and J ends, which lost 6 bases and 3 bases, there was a span of 17 bases. Germline lookup yields CDR1 SGHAT and CDR2 FQNNGV.

DNA of the CDR3: TGTGCCAGCAGTTGGGGACTAGCGGAACCCTACGAGCAGTACTTC. The encoded protein is CASSWGLAEPYEQYF. The genes are TRBV5-6 and TRBJ2-7, with 11 bases identical to TRBD2. CDR3 length: 15 amino acids. V lost 5 bases and J lost 2; bases outside the gene matches: 6. Germline V CDR1 and CDR2: SGHDT, YYEEEE.

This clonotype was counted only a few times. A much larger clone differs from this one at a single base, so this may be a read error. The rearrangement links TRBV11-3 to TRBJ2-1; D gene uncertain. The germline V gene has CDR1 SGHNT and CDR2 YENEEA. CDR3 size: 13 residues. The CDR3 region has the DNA TGTACCACCCAGAAATTTTCACTAAATGAGCAGTTCTTC. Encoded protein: CTTQKFSLNEQFF.

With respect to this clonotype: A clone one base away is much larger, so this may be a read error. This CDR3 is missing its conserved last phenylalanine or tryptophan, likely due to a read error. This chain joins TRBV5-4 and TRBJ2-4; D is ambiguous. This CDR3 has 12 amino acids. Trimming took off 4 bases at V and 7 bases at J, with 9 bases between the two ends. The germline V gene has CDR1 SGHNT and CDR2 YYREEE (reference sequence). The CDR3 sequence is CASSLGSNIQYI. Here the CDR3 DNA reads TGTGCCAGCAGCCTAGGTAGCAACATTCAGTACATC.

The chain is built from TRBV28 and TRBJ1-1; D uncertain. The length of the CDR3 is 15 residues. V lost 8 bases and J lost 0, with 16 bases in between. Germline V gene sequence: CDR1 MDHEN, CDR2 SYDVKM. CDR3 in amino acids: CASGRPSVLNTEAFF. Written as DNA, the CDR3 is TGTGCCAGCGGTCGCCCCTCCGTTTTGAACACTGAAGCTTTCTTT.

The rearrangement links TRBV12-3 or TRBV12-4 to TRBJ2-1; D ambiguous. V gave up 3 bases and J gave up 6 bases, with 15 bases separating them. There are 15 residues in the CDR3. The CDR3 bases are TGTGCCAGCAGTTTCCCTCCCTCGGGCTGCAATGAGCAGTTCTTC. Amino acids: CASSFPPSGCNEQFF.

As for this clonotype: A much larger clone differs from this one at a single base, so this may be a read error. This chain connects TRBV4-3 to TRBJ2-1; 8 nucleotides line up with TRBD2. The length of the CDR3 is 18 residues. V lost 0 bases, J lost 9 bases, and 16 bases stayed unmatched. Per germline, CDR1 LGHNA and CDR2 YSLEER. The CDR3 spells CASSQERWAGGRNREQFF. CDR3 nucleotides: TGCGCCAGCAGCCAAGAGAGGTGGGCTGGCGGGAGGAATCGTGAGCAGTTCTTC.

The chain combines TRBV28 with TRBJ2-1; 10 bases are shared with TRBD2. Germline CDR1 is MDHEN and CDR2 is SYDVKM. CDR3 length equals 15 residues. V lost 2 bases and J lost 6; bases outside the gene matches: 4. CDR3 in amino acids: CASSLVSGGPNEQFF. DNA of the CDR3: TGTGCCAGCAGTTTAGTTAGCGGGGGGCCCAATGAGCAGTTCTTC. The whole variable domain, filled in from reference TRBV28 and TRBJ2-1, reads DVKVTQSSRYLVKRTGEKVFLECVQDMDHENMFWYRQDPGLGLRLIYFSYDVKMKEKGDIPEGYSVSREKKERFSLILESASTNQTSMYLCASSLVSGGPNEQFFGPGTRLTVL.

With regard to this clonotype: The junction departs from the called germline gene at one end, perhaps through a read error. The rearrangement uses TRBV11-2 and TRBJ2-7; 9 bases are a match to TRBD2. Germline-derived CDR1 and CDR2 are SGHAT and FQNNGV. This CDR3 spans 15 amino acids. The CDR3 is CVSSFTHSGSNEQYF. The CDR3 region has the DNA TGTGTCAGCAGCTTTACCCATAGCGGGAGCAACGAGCAGTACTTC.

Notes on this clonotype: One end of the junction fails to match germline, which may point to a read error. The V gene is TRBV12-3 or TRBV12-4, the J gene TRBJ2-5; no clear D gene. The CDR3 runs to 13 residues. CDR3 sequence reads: CAGSSPPIETQYF. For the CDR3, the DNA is TGTGCCGGCAGCAGCCCGCCAATAGAGACCCAGTACTTC.

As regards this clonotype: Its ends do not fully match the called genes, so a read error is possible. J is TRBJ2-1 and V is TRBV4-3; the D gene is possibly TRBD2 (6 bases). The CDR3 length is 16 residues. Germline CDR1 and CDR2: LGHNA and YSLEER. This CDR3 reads CASSQDAGSSYKEQFF. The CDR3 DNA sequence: TGCGCCAGTAGCCAAGATGCGGGAAGCTCATACAAAGAGCAGTTCTTC.

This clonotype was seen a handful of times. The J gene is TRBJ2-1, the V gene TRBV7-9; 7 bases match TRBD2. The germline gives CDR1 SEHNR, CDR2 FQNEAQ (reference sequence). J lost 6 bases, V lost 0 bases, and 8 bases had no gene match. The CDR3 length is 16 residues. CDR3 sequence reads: CASSLAAGVGLNEQFF. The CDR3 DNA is TGTGCCAGCAGCTTAGCCGCGGGAGTAGGTCTCAATGAGCAGTTCTTC.

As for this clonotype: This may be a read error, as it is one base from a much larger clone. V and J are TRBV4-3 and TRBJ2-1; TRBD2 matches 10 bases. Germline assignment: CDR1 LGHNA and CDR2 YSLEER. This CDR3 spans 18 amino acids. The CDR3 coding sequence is TGCGCCAGCAGCCAAAACGGACTAGCGGCAAGCTCCTACAATGAGCACTTCTTC. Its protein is CASSQNGLAASSYNEHFF.

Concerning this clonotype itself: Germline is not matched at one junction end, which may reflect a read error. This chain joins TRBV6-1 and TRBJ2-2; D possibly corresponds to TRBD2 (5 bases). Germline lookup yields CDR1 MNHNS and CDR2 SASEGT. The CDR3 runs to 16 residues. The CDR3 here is CASSEEQRKNTGEQFF. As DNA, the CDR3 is TGTGCCAGCAGTGAAGAACAGCGGAAGAACACCGGGGAGCAGTTTTTT.

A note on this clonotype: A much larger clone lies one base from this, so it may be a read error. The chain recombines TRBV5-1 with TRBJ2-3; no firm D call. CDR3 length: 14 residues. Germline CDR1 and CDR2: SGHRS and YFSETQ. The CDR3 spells CASSSPDSTDTQYF. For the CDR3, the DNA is TGTGCCAGCAGTTCCCCCGACAGCACAGATACGCAGTATTTT.